This T cell receptor (beta chain) derives from a study of OX40 agonist ivuxolimab in advanced cancers. Libraries were prepared by immunoSEQ multiplex PCR; TCRdb keeps only in-frame clonotypes and omits some of them. The sample carries more than 20,000 clones, over 75% recorded once. No patient had autoimmune disease or received systemic immunosuppression. Here the sequenced sample was CD4+ or CD8+ T cells sorted from blood, taken in a trial of the OX40 agonist ivuxolimab. The receptor's source is an adult with an advanced solid tumor such as melanoma, head and neck, liver or kidney cancer.

In DNA, the CDR3 is TGTGCCAGCAGCCTACACTCAGGGGTTGTTGGAAACACCATATATTTT. It codes for CASSLHSGVVGNTIYF. This sequence joins TRBV11-2 and TRBJ1-3; D possibly corresponds to TRBD1 (6 bases). The V gene's germline CDR1 is SGHAT and CDR2 FQNNGV. V lost 5 bases and J lost 3, with 17 bases in between. The CDR3 sequence is 16 residues long.